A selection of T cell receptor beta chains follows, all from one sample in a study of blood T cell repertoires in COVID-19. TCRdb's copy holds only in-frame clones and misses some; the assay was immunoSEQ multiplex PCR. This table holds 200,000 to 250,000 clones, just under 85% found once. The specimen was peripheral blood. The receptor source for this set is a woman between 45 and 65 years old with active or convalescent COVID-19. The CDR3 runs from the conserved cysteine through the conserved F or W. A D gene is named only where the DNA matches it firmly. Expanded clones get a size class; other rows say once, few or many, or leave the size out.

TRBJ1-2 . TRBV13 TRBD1 TGTGCCAGCAGCTACTTGGGGACAGGGGGTAGTGGCTACACCTTC CASSYLGTGGSGYTF
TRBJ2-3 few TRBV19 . TGTGCCAGTAGTCCAGGACCCGGGGCAGATACGCAGTATTTT CASSPGPGADTQYF
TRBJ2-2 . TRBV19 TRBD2 TGTGCCAGTAGTATCGTGGCACTAGCGGGAGGGAGCGGCGGGGAGCTGTTTTTT CASSIVALAGGSGGELFF
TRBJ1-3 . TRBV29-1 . TGCAGCGGGACAGCTCTCTCTGGAAACACCATATATTTT CSGTALSGNTIYF
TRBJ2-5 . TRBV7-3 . TGTGCCAGCAGCTTATCCGGGACATGGGGAGAGACCCAGTACTTC CASSLSGTWGETQYF
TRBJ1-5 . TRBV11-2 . TGTGCCAGCAGCTCAGGGGTTGGGCAGCCCCAGCATTTT CASSSGVGQPQHF
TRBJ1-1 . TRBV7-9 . TGTGCCAGCAGCTTAGCGTTGGGGGGAGCTTTCTTT CASSLALGGAFF
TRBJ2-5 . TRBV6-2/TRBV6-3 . TGTGCCAGCAGCCCGTCGAGAGGGAGAGAGACCCAGTACTTC CASSPSRGRETQYF
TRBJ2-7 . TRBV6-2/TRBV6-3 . TGTGCCAGCAGCTCCCCACAGACAGGCTCCTACGAGCAGTACTTC CASSSPQTGSYEQYF
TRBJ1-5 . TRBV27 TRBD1 TGTGCCAGCAGAATGACTTCGGGACAGGGGGCCAATCAGCCCCAGCATTTT CASRMTSGQGANQPQHF
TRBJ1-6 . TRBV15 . TGTGCCACCAGCAGAGTACCCCCCGGGAGTAGGAATTCACCCCTCCACTTT CATSRVPPGSRNSPLHF
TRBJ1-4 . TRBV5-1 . TGCGCCAGCAGCACACAGGGTGCAACTAATGAAAAACTGTTTTTT CASSTQGATNEKLFF
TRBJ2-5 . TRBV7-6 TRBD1 TGTGCCAGCACCCTATCCCCCGACAGGGATGAGACCCAGTACTTC CASTLSPDRDETQYF
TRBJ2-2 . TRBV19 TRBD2 TGTGCCAGTTTCCCGCGAGGGAGGGTAAACACCGGGGAGCTGTTTTTT CASFPRGRVNTGELFF
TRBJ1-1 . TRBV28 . TGTGCCAGCAGTGTATCAACAGGGTACCTGAACACTGAAGCTTTCTTT CASSVSTGYLNTEAFF
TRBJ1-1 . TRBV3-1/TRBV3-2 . TGTGCCAGCAGCCAACCTGCTGGTACAAGGAACACTGAAGCTTTCTTT CASSQPAGTRNTEAFF
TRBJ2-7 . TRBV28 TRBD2 TGTGCCAGCAGTTTATGGACGACTAGCGGGAGCTACGAGCAGTACTTC CASSLWTTSGSYEQYF
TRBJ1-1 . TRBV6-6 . TGTGCCAGCAGACCTCAGGGTGTACGAGCTTTCTTT CASRPQGVRAFF
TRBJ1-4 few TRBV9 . TGTGCCAGCAGCGTAAGCGTTGGAGGGATAGATGAAAAACTGTTTTTT CASSVSVGGIDEKLFF
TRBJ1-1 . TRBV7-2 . TGTGCCAGCGCGGACACCCTGAACACTGAAGCTTTCTTT CASADTLNTEAFF
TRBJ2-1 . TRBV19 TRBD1 TGTGCCAGTAGTATCGGGGACAGGTTCTACAATGAGCAGTTCTTC CASSIGDRFYNEQFF
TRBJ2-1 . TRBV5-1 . TGCGCCAGCAGCTTGGCCTGGTGGGAGGCAGAGGACAATGAGCAGTTCTTC CASSLAWWEAEDNEQFF
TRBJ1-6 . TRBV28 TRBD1 TGTGCCAGCAGTACACGGGACAGGGGCGGCAATTCACCCCTCCACTTT CASSTRDRGGNSPLHF
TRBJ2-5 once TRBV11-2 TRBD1 TGTGCCAGCAGCTTAGCCCGGGGACAGGGGGGGGAGACCCAGTACTTC CASSLARGQGGETQYF
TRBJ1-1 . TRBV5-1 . TGCGCCAGCAGCTATAGCGACCCGTCGAGTGAAGCTTTCTTT CASSYSDPSSEAFF
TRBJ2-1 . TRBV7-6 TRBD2 TGTGCCAGCAGCTTAGGTCCTAGCGGGAACAATGAGCAGTTCTTC CASSLGPSGNNEQFF
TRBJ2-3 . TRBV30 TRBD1 TGTGCCTGGAGTGCCGTACAGGGGGGCATGGATACGCAGTATTTT CAWSAVQGGMDTQYF
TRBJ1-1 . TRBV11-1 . TGTGCCAGCAGCGCGCGGTGGGGGCTCAAGAACACTGAAGCTTTCTTT CASSARWGLKNTEAFF
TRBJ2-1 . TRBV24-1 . TGTGCCACCAGTGATTTTTACAGAAATGCCAATGAGCAGTTCTTC CATSDFYRNANEQFF
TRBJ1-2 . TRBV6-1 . TGTGCCAGCAGTGAAGGGAAGGGGCCTTATGGCTACACCTTC CASSEGKGPYGYTF
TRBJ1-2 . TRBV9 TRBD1 TGTGCCAGCAGCAGGGACAGGCCATGGGAAGGCTACACCTTC CASSRDRPWEGYTF
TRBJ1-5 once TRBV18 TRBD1 TGTGCCAGCTCACCACGGACAACGGGACAGGTCGGCAATCAGCCCCAGCATTTT CASSPRTTGQVGNQPQHF
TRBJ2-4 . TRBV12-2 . TGTGCAAGTCGCTTAGTACGACTCATGAGGCTAGCCAAAAACATTCAGTACTTC CASRLVRLMRLAKNIQYF
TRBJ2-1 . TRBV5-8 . TGTGCCAGCAGCTCCAGGGGTATCCCGCCCAATGAGCAGTTCTTC CASSSRGIPPNEQFF
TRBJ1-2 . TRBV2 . TGTGCCAGCAGTTTTACAGTAGACTATGGCTACACCTTC CASSFTVDYGYTF
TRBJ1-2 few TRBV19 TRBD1 TGTGCCAGTAGTAAGGGCAGGGGGCCCTATGGCTACACCTTC CASSKGRGPYGYTF
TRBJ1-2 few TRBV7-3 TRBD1 TGTGCCAGCAGCGCCTCCGGGACAGTCTATGGCTACACCTTC CASSASGTVYGYTF
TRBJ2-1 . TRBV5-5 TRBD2 TGTGCCAGCAGTTCGACTAGCGGGTCCTACAATGAGCAGTTCTTC CASSSTSGSYNEQFF
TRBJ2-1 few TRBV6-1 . TGTGCCAGCAGTGAAGGTGAGGGAACGGGGTACAATGAGCAGTTCTTC CASSEGEGTGYNEQFF